This T cell receptor beta chain stems from a study of T cell changes during pregnancy in multiple sclerosis (dated by TCRdb to between 2019 and 2020). Notes on the research overall: The study examined how the T cell repertoire changed over the course of pregnancy in women with multiple sclerosis.

This clone was observed a handful of times. The antigen this receptor binds is unknown. Base qualities were left out, and no much larger clone turns up one base away. Distinct nucleotide sequences in the sample also encode this CDR3. The CDR3 measures 17 amino acids from cysteine to phenylalanine. The entry retains the CDR3 DNA only, 51 bases that are in frame from base 1. The germline V gene encodes CDR1 SGDLS and CDR2 YYNGEE. Trimming takes 1 base off V and 0 bases off J; junction bases not matched to a gene: 2. The library was prepared using the immunoSEQ multiplex PCR assay. Here the immuneACCESS table is served through TCRdb, limited to in-frame sequences with V and J called. Missing clones are a known gap in these copies; in checked studies unresolved V genes cover under half, and the rest lacks a known reason. The sample table records about 69,000 clones; roughly nine tenths of these occur just once. The top ten clonotypes cover around 0.3% of the sample.

Recombination joined TRBV9 with TRBJ2-3, and 13 bases in between align with TRBD2. The specimen was CD4+ T cells from peripheral blood mononuclear cells, collected in the third trimester of pregnancy. This sequence originates from a female donor in good health, enrolled as a control in a pregnancy study. The CDR3 corresponds to CASSVTSGGASTDTQYF. DNA sequence: TGTGCCAGCAGCGTAACTAGCGGGGGGGCTAGCACAGATACGCAGTATTTT.